The 32 T cell receptor beta chains presented below share a single source sample, sequenced in a study of technical replicates of blood from a handful of donors. Profiled with immunoSEQ multiplex PCR; TCRdb holds only in-frame clones, not every one. The table includes 11,000 or so clones, approximately 94% detected once. Material for sequencing was PBMCs. Every receptor here comes from a human donor in good health.

The chain joins TRBV21-1 to TRBJ1-5; whether TRBD1, the table's D call, matches the DNA was not checked. TRBV21-1 is a listed pseudogene. The CDR3 is 15 amino acids. CDR3 DNA sequence: TGTGCCAGCAGCGGCCGTCAGGGTAGCAATCAGCCCCAGCATTTT. It is translated as CASSGRQGSNQPQHF.

The chain couples TRBV5-6 to TRBJ2-4, with 9 bases matching TRBD2. V trimming: 0 bases; J trimming: 10 bases; junction bases outside the gene matches: 8. This CDR3 region has 15 residues. From germline, CDR1 is SGHDT and CDR2 YYEEEE. The CDR3 loop reads CASSLAQLAGGIQYF. The CDR3 DNA is TGTGCCAGCAGCTTGGCACAACTAGCGGGTGGGATTCAGTACTTC.

This clone was found a few times. CDR3 nucleotide sequence: TGTGCCAGCAGCGGCCCTAGGGGGACACTAGCGGGAGGGGCTGGGAATGAGCAGTTCTTC. It translates to CASSGPRGTLAGGAGNEQFF. The V gene is TRBV7-6, the J gene TRBJ2-1; 13 bases fit TRBD2. The trim removed 5 bases at V and 7 bases at J, leaving 20 bases unmatched. The CDR3 has 20 residues. The V gene's germline CDR1 is SGHVS and CDR2 FNYEAQ.

The rearrangement uses TRBV5-1 and TRBJ2-1, with TRBD2 matching 10 bases. Trimming took 3 bases from V and 8 from J; bases not matched to a gene: 8. The length of the CDR3 is 15 residues. Germline CDR1 SGHRS, CDR2 YFSETQ. This CDR3 is CASSSAASGSDEQFF. The CDR3 DNA reads TGCGCCAGCAGCTCGGCGGCTAGCGGGAGTGATGAGCAGTTCTTC.

The chain combines TRBV28 with TRBJ2-2; tentatively, D is TRBD2 (6 bases). Germline lookup yields CDR1 MDHEN and CDR2 SYDVKM. V lost 6 bases and J 2 bases, leaving 13 bases between the germline ends. CDR3 length: 15 residues. In DNA form, the CDR3 reads TGTGCCAGCAGCCTAGTCGGGGGAAACACCGGGGAGCTGTTTTTT. It yields the protein CASSLVGGNTGELFF.

This clone has a single count. The rearrangement joins TRBV27 to TRBJ1-2; the D gene is possibly TRBD1 (5 bases). The CDR3 loop spans 15 amino acids. Germline loops: CDR1 MNHEY, CDR2 SMNVEV (reference sequence). V lost 4 bases and J 3 bases, leaving 15 bases between the germline ends. The CDR3 loop is CASSSLGLADYGYTF. The CDR3 nucleotides are TGTGCCAGCAGTTCGCTGGGGCTAGCGGACTATGGCTACACCTTC.

The chain has TRBV6-1 and TRBJ2-2, with 8 positions matching TRBD2. Germline-derived CDR1 and CDR2 are MNHNS and SASEGT. The CDR3 runs 16 residues. With V trimmed by 2 bases and J by 5 bases, 7 bases remained unmatched. The CDR3 loop is CASSEQRERRTGELFF. The CDR3 coding sequence is TGTGCCAGCAGTGAACAGCGGGAGCGTCGGACCGGGGAGCTGTTTTTT.

The table lists this clone with a count of one. The chain links TRBV28 to TRBJ2-7, with D hard to call. Germline CDR1 is MDHEN and CDR2 is SYDVKM. The CDR3 is 12 amino acids. V was trimmed by 5 bases and J by 7 bases, leaving 12 bases between them. As DNA, the CDR3 is TGTGCCAGCAGTCCTTCGCCGGGTGAGCAGTACTTC. It translates to CASSPSPGEQYF.

The chain uses TRBV9 and TRBJ1-2; 10 nucleotides line up with TRBD1. The CDR3 length is 16 residues. J was trimmed by 6 bases and V by 2 bases; bases with no gene match: 10. Germline assignment: CDR1 SGDLS and CDR2 YYNGEE. The CDR3 DNA reads TGTGCCAGCAGCGTGGGACGTACCGGGACAGGGGATGGCTACACCTTC. Its protein is CASSVGRTGTGDGYTF.

The rearrangement joins TRBV5-8 to TRBJ2-5; D is unclear. Germline V gives CDR1 SGHTS, CDR2 YDEGEE. Trimming stripped 2 bases from V and 5 bases from J, with 10 bases between. The CDR3 runs to 13 residues. The CDR3 DNA sequence: TGTGCCAGCAGCTTTGTCGGGTGGGAGACCCAGTACTTC. Translating gives CASSFVGWETQYF. Looking up the rest from reference TRBV5-8 and TRBJ2-5 gives the full variable domain: EAGVTQSPTHLIKTRGQQATLRCSPISGHTSVYWYQQALGLGLQFLLWYDEGEERNRGNFPPRFSGRQFPNYSSELNVNALELEDSALYLCASSFVGWETQYFGPGTRLLVL.

With respect to this clone: Its ends do not fully match the called genes, so a read error is possible. The J gene is TRBJ2-2, the V gene TRBV18; 9 bases map to TRBD2. Germline V gene lookup returns CDR1 KGHSH and CDR2 LQKENI. The CDR3 totals 16 residues. CDR3 loop: CASSPNPSGNAGELFF. The DNA for the CDR3 is TGTGCCAGCTCACCAAATCCTAGCGGGAACGCCGGGGAGCTGTTTTTT.

The rearrangement uses TRBV9 and TRBJ1-2; D is undetermined. This CDR3 region has 15 residues. Per the germline V gene, CDR1 is SGDLS and CDR2 is YYNGEE. V lost 2 bases to trimming and J lost 0 bases, with 11 bases between them. For the CDR3, the DNA is TGTGCCAGCAGCGTTGATGGGAGAGCTAACTATGGCTACACCTTC. It encodes CASSVDGRANYGYTF. Full variable domain (rest looked up from reference TRBV9 and TRBJ1-2): DSGVTQTPKHLITATGQRVTLRCSPRSGDLSVYWYQQSLDQGLQFLIQYYNGEERAKGNILERFSAQQFPDLHSELNLSSLELGDSALYFCASSVDGRANYGYTFGSGTRLTVV.

V is TRBV7-7 and J is TRBJ2-2, with 9 bases that match TRBD1. The CDR3 covers 15 residues. Germline CDR1 reads SSHAT; CDR2 reads FNYEAQ (reference sequence). After removal of 3 bases from V and 4 bases from J, the junction contained 3 bases not matched to a gene. The CDR3 DNA is TGTGCCAGCAGCTTCGGGACAGGGACCACCGGGGAGCTGTTTTTT. Translated: CASSFGTGTTGELFF.

The chain links TRBV15 to TRBJ1-2, with TRBD1 identical over 7 bases. CDR3 length: 13 residues. Germline values: CDR1 LNHNV, CDR2 YYDKDF (reference sequence). The ends lost 3 bases at V and 3 bases at J; junction bases unmatched: 1. The CDR3 sequence is CATSSGTDYGYTF. CDR3 nucleotides: TGTGCCACCAGCAGCGGGACAGACTATGGCTACACCTTC.

The rearrangement links TRBV5-6 to TRBJ1-2, with TRBD1 matching over 8 bases. The CDR3 length is 14 residues. Looked up from germline, CDR1 is SGHDT and CDR2 is YYEEEE. With 2 bases clipped from V and 8 bases from J, the junction kept 8 bases outside the gene matches. CDR3 region: CASSLGQGIRGYTF. DNA of the CDR3: TGTGCCAGCAGCTTAGGACAGGGAATAAGAGGCTACACCTTC.

This chain joins TRBV7-8 and TRBJ2-7; TRBD1 aligns across 9 bases. The CDR3 runs to 18 residues. Germline V gives CDR1 SGHVS, CDR2 FQNEAQ. V was clipped by 3 bases and J by 0 bases; unmatched bases: 12. The DNA of the CDR3 is TGTGCCAGCAGCTTGGCCTCAACAGGGGGCGCTTTCTCCTACGAGCAGTACTTC. It encodes CASSLASTGGAFSYEQYF.

V usage is TRBV11-1 and J usage is TRBJ2-4; D is uncertain. In germline, CDR1 is SGHAT, CDR2 FQDESV (reference sequence). The CDR3 spans 17 residues. V dropped 0 bases and J dropped 2 bases, with 14 bases sitting between them. The CDR3 DNA sequence: TGTGCCAGCAGCTTAGCCGGGTCGGGTGTAACCAAAAACATTCAGTACTTC. It is translated as CASSLAGSGVTKNIQYF.

The V and J genes are TRBV11-2 and TRBJ1-3; D is possibly TRBD1 (6 bases). Trimming took 5 bases from V and 3 from J, leaving 8 bases between them. Germline CDR1 and CDR2: SGHAT and FQNNGV. The CDR3 extends over 13 amino acids. The CDR3 DNA follows: TGTGCCAGCAGCGAGGGGGATGGAAACACCATATATTTT. Protein sequence: CASSEGDGNTIYF.

Concerning this clone itself: A read error may produce the germline difference seen at one junction end. The V call is TRBV4-2, the J call TRBJ2-7; no clear D. The CDR3 is made up of 13 amino acids. Germline V gene data show CDR1 as LGHNA and CDR2 as YNFKEQ. CDR3 sequence: CASSQVQSFEQYF. In nucleotides, the CDR3 is TGTGCCAGCAGCCAGGTACAGTCCTTCGAGCAGTACTTC.

The V and J genes are TRBV18 and TRBJ2-2; 9 nucleotides agree with TRBD1. The trim removed 1 base at V and 3 bases at J, leaving 0 bases unmatched. Germline assignment: CDR1 KGHSH and CDR2 LQKENI. The CDR3 sequence is 15 residues long. The CDR3 sequence is CASSPRTGDTGELFF. The DNA for the CDR3 is TGTGCCAGCTCACCACGGACAGGGGACACCGGGGAGCTGTTTTTT.

V and J are TRBV9 and TRBJ2-1, with 9 bases identical to TRBD2. Germline loops: CDR1 SGDLS, CDR2 YYNGEE. With V trimmed by 4 bases and J by 7 bases, 6 bases remained unmatched. This CDR3 is built from 14 residues. The CDR3 here is CASSPGLALNEQFF. The CDR3 nucleotides read TGTGCCAGCAGCCCTGGACTAGCGCTTAATGAGCAGTTCTTC.

The chain combines TRBV7-9 with TRBJ1-5, with 10 bases fitting TRBD1. Germline V gene lookup returns CDR1 SEHNR and CDR2 FQNEAQ (reference sequence). Losses at the gene ends were 1 base for V and 1 base for J; bases not matched to a gene: 4. The CDR3 consists of 17 residues. CDR3 nucleotides: TGTGCCAGCAGCTTAGGACAGGGGGCTGGGAGCAATCAGCCCCAGCATTTT. This codes for CASSLGQGAGSNQPQHF.

The rearrangement links TRBV5-1 to TRBJ2-3, with 8 bases aligning to TRBD2. Germline-derived CDR1 and CDR2 are SGHRS and YFSETQ. The CDR3 runs to 17 residues. V lost 0 bases to trimming and J lost 2 bases; unmatched junction nucleotides: 8. The CDR3 sequence is CASSLAGAGGPTDTQYF. The CDR3 DNA reads as TGCGCCAGCAGCTTGGCCGGTGCGGGAGGACCCACAGATACGCAGTATTTT.

J is TRBJ2-2 and V is TRBV30; TRBD1 agrees at 10 bases. The CDR3 consists of 18 residues. V was pared by 6 bases and J by 4 bases, with 17 bases of the junction left unmatched. Germline V gene sequence: CDR1 GTSNPN, CDR2 SVGIG (reference sequence). The CDR3: CACPKGDRGFFGTGELFF. CDR3 nucleotide sequence: TGTGCCTGCCCTAAGGGGGACAGGGGATTCTTTGGCACCGGGGAGCTGTTTTTT.

V is TRBV4-1 and J is TRBJ2-1; 7 bases agree with TRBD1. This CDR3 is 17 amino acids long. V lost 2 bases and J lost 8; bases outside the gene matches: 15. The germline V gene encodes CDR1 MGHRA and CDR2 YSYEKL. The CDR3 here is CASSQLTTGPVDDEQFF. The CDR3 DNA reads as TGCGCCAGCAGCCAACTAACGACAGGGCCCGTGGACGATGAGCAGTTCTTC.

This clone has a single count. The V call is TRBV7-2, the J call TRBJ2-7; D unclear. With 0 bases removed from V and 5 bases from J, the gap between germline ends came to 8 bases. CDR1 SGHTA and CDR2 FQGNSA come from the germline V gene. This CDR3 has 13 residues. CDR3 protein: CASSLAYQDEQYF. CDR3 in DNA: TGTGCCAGCAGCTTAGCCTATCAGGACGAGCAGTACTTC.

The table lists this clone with a few counts. The genes are TRBV5-6 and TRBJ2-7; 9 bases line up with TRBD2. There are 15 residues in the CDR3. Germline CDR1 is SGHDT and CDR2 is YYEEEE. V lost 1 base to trimming and J lost 6 bases; unmatched junction nucleotides: 8. CDR3 bases: TGTGCCAGCAGCTTGAGTGCCCTAGCGGGGCGCGAGCAGTACTTC. Its translation: CASSLSALAGREQYF.

The chain combines TRBV6-5 with TRBJ1-2, with 8 bases aligning to TRBD1. The CDR3 consists of 13 residues. J lost 8 bases, V lost 7 bases, and 9 bases had no gene match. Germline CDR1 is MNHEY and CDR2 is SVGAGI. The DNA for the CDR3 is TGTGCCAGCAAGGACAGGGAAGTAAACGGCTACACCTTC. It yields the protein CASKDREVNGYTF.

V and J are TRBV6-1 and TRBJ2-7; 14 bases are shared with TRBD2. The germline gives CDR1 MNHNS, CDR2 SASEGT. J lost 6 bases, V lost 1 base, and 8 bases had no gene match. The CDR3 totals 17 residues. The CDR3 protein is CASSEVGTSGSMSEQYF. The CDR3, as DNA: TGTGCCAGCAGTGAAGTTGGGACTAGCGGGAGTATGAGCGAGCAGTACTTC.

This rearrangement joins TRBV5-1 to TRBJ1-2; 7 nucleotides align to TRBD1. Germline assignment: CDR1 SGHRS and CDR2 YFSETQ. The CDR3 extends over 15 amino acids. V dropped 4 bases and J dropped 0; count of bases not matched to a gene: 6. The CDR3 sequence is CASSRDRGSNYGYTF. DNA of the CDR3: TGCGCCAGCAGCCGGGACAGAGGTTCTAACTATGGCTACACCTTC.

This clone was counted a single time. The chain uses TRBV11-2 and TRBJ2-7; unclear D gene. Germline V gene sequence: CDR1 SGHAT, CDR2 FQNNGV. V was shortened by 4 bases and J by 7 bases, with 11 bases between the two germline ends. This CDR3 has 12 residues. CDR3 DNA sequence: TGTGCCAGCAGCTCCGACGGCGGAGAGCAGTACTTC. It yields the protein CASSSDGGEQYF. The whole variable domain, remainder taken from reference TRBV11-2 and TRBJ2-7, is EAGVAQSPRYKIIEKRQSVAFWCNPISGHATLYWYQQILGQGPKLLIQFQNNGVVDDSQLPKDRFSAERLKGVDSTLKIQPAKLEDSAVYLCASSSDGGEQYFGPGTRLTVT.

The chain has TRBV15 and TRBJ1-2, with TRBD1 matching over 9 bases. This CDR3 contains 18 residues. V lost 3 bases and J lost 8; bases outside the gene matches: 19. Looked up from germline, CDR1 is LNHNV and CDR2 is YYDKDF (reference sequence). CDR3 bases: TGTGCCACCAGCAGGTTAAGTGGGGGTGGTGGGACAGGGAACGGCTACACCTTC. Translated, it gives CATSRLSGGGGTGNGYTF. Complete variable domain (other parts from reference TRBV15 and TRBJ1-2): DAMVIQNPRYQVTQFGKPVTLSCSQTLNHNVMYWYQQKSSQAPKLLFHYYDKDFNNEADTPDNFQSRRPNTSFCFLDIRSPGLGDTAMYLCATSRLSGGGGTGNGYTFGSGTRLTVV.